This record covers a single T cell receptor (beta chain). The data belong to a study of blood T cell repertoires in COVID-19. At the level of the study: The cDNA or gDNA used as material had been derived from T cells, B-cell-depleted T cells, or PBMCs.

The protocol was immunoSEQ multiplex PCR, while the TCRdb copy is restricted to in-frame clones and leaves out a portion. The sample comprises approximately 470,000 clones, approximately 83% of which are singletons, and approximately 3% rests with the top ten. The germline V gene encodes CDR1 MNHEY and CDR2 SMNVEV (reference sequence). The CDR3 extends over 14 amino acids. J lost 4 bases, V lost 4 bases, and 4 bases had no gene match. This sequence originates from a human donor in a cohort sampled during active COVID-19. The V and J genes are TRBV27 and TRBJ1-1; 9 bases map to TRBD1. The specimen was peripheral blood. In DNA, the CDR3 is TGTGCCAGCAGTTCACAGGGGGCGACCACTGAAGCTTTCTTT. Its protein product is CASSSQGATTEAFF.